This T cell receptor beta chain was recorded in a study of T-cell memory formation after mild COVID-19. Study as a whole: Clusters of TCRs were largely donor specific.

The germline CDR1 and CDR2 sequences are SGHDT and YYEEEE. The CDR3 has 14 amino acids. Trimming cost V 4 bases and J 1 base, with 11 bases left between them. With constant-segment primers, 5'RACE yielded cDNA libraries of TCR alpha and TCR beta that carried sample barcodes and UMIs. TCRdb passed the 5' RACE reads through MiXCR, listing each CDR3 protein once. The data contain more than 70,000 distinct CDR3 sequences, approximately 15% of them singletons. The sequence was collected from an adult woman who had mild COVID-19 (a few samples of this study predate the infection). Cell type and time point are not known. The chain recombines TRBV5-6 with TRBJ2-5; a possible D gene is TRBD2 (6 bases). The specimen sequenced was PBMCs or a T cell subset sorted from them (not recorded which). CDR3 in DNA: TGTGCCAGCAGCCTTTGGACTATCCAAGAGACCCAGTACTTC. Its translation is CASSLWTIQETQYF.